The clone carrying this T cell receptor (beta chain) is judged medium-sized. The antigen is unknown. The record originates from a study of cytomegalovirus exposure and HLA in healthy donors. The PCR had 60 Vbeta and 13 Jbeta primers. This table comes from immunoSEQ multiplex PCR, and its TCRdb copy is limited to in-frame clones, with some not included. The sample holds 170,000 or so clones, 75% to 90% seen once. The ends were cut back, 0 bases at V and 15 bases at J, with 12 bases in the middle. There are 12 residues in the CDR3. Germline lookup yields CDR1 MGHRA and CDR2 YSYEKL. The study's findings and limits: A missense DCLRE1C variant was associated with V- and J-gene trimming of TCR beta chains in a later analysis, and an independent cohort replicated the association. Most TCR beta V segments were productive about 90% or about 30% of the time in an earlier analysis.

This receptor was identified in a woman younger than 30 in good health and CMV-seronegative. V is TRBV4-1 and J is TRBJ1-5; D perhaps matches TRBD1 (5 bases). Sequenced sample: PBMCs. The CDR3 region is CASSQESGPGHF. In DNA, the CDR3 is TGCGCCAGCAGCCAAGAATCAGGGCCCGGGCATTTT.